Presented here are 25 T cell receptor beta chains from one specimen sequenced in a study of spatial heterogeneity in lung cancer. Study results and caveats: The study found that expanded intratumoral alpha and beta TCR counts tracked tumor mutation counts.

TCRdb called the 5' RACE reads again in MiXCR, with one record for every CDR3 protein. The sample has some 25,000 distinct CDR3 sequences; less than 9% are singletons. Time point meaning: sample taken at primary tumor resection. Antigens of these TCRs are unknown. Source: lung tumor tissue, taken at surgery. The receptor source for this set is a male donor with early-stage non-small cell lung cancer.

This clonotype occurred a few times. J is TRBJ1-6 and V is TRBV7-2; possible D gene TRBD1, 5 bases. Germline lookup yields CDR1 SGHTA and CDR2 FQGNSA. CDR3 length equals 14 residues. V was pared by 6 bases and J by 10 bases, with 16 bases between. In DNA form, the CDR3 reads TGTGCCAGCAGTCCACGGCAGGGCGACTCACCCCTCCACTTT. This translates into CASSPRQGDSPLHF.

This clonotype was counted between two and nine times. J is TRBJ1-5 and V is TRBV12-3 or TRBV12-4; 7 bases align to TRBD1. This CDR3 is 14 amino acids long. V was clipped by 6 bases and J by 4 bases; unmatched bases: 6. The CDR3 sequence is CASSLTGENQPQHF. The CDR3 DNA sequence: TGTGCCAGCAGCCTCACAGGGGAAAATCAGCCCCAGCATTTT.

J is TRBJ2-2 and V is TRBV7-9; 9 nucleotides line up with TRBD2. The germline V gene encodes CDR1 SEHNR and CDR2 FQNEAQ (reference sequence). This CDR3 comprises 17 residues. J was trimmed by 3 bases and V by 1 base; bases with no gene match: 6. DNA for the CDR3: TGTGCCAGCAGCTTAGTAGTAGCGGGGGAGTACACCGGGGAGCTGTTTTTT. Translation gives CASSLVVAGEYTGELFF.

There are many counts of this clonotype. CDR3 coding DNA: TGCGCCAGCAGCTTGGAAGGGCGTATGAACACTGAAGCTTTCTTT. Its protein is CASSLEGRMNTEAFF. The gene calls are TRBV5-1 and TRBJ1-1; D gene ambiguous. CDR3 length equals 15 residues. CDR1 and CDR2 from the germline V gene are SGHRS and YFSETQ. Trimming removed 0 bases at V and 0 bases at J, with 9 bases between.

This clonotype has ten or more counts. This rearrangement joins TRBV7-2 to TRBJ1-4; possibly TRBD1 for D (6 bases). V lost 11 bases and J lost 7, with 17 bases in between. Looked up from germline, CDR1 is SGHTA and CDR2 is FQGNSA. The CDR3 runs to 13 residues. The CDR3 sequence is CASGGAVSEKLFF. The CDR3, as DNA: TGTGCCTCTGGGGGGGCAGTTTCTGAAAAACTGTTTTTT.

By share of the sample, this clonotype is large. The chain couples TRBV7-8 to TRBJ2-3, with D unclear. Trimming shortened V by 7 bases and J by 0 bases, and 17 bases separated the two germline ends. CDR1 and CDR2 (germline): SGHVS, FQNEAQ. The CDR3 is 16 amino acids. The CDR3 nucleotides are TGTGCCAGCAACCCAACCCGGGCCACTAGCACAGATACGCAGTATTTT. This gives the protein CASNPTRATSTDTQYF. The variable domain in full, with the rest retrieved from reference TRBV7-8 and TRBJ2-3, is GAGVSQSPRYKVAKRGQDVALRCDPISGHVSLFWYQQALGQGPEFLTYFQNEAQLDKSGLPSDRFFAERPEGSVSTLKIQRTQQEDSAVYLCASNPTRATSTDTQYFGPGTRLTVL.

CDR3 in DNA: TGTGCCAGCAGCAGTCAGGGGGCAACAGAGACCCAGTACTTC. It encodes CASSSQGATETQYF. The V and J genes are TRBV21-1 and TRBJ2-5; no DNA check was done on the table's D call, TRBD1. TRBV21-1 counts as a pseudogene. The length of the CDR3 is 14 residues.

The CDR3 nucleotides read TGCGCCAGCAGACCACTAGCGGGGGAGCTGTTTTTT. Translating gives CASRPLAGELFF. The chain employs TRBV4-1 and TRBJ2-2, with 7 bases matching TRBD2. V shed 6 bases and J 8 bases; nucleotides not matched to a gene: 3. The CDR3 totals 12 residues. The germline V gene has CDR1 MGHRA and CDR2 YSYEKL.

This sequence joins TRBV7-2 and TRBJ2-3; 10 positions match TRBD2. The CDR3 covers 16 residues. The germline CDR1 and CDR2 sequences are SGHTA and FQGNSA. V lost 3 bases to trimming and J lost 2 bases; unmatched junction nucleotides: 5. The CDR3 loop reads CASSFQSGGATDTQYF. Here the CDR3 DNA reads TGTGCCAGCAGCTTTCAGAGCGGGGGGGCCACAGATACGCAGTATTTT.

This clonotype appeared a few times. The CDR3 reads CASSFGTGRNEQYF. In DNA, the CDR3 is TGCGCCAGCAGCTTCGGGACAGGGAGGAACGAGCAGTACTTC. This rearrangement joins TRBV5-1 to TRBJ2-7; 9 bases are shared with TRBD1. V was clipped by 2 bases and J by 5 bases; unmatched bases: 5. The CDR3 totals 14 residues. Germline lookup yields CDR1 SGHRS and CDR2 YFSETQ.

This clonotype has more than one count but fewer than ten. V and J are TRBV2 and TRBJ1-1; maybe TRBD1 (5 bases). CDR3 size: 11 residues. Trimming shortened V by 5 bases and J by 12 bases, and 13 bases separated the two germline ends. Germline values: CDR1 SNHLY, CDR2 FYNNEI. The CDR3 loop reads CASSSDSGTFF. The CDR3, as DNA: TGTGCCAGCAGTTCTGACAGCGGGACTTTCTTT.

This clonotype counts as medium-sized. The chain recombines TRBV20-1 with TRBJ2-3, with 10 bases fitting TRBD2. The V gene end was trimmed by 3 bases and the J gene end by 0 bases; junction bases not matched to a gene: 3. Germline-derived CDR1 and CDR2 are DFQATT and SNEGSKA (reference sequence). The length of the CDR3 is 15 residues. Here the CDR3 reads CSASTSGESTDTQYF. The CDR3 DNA reads as TGCAGTGCTAGTACTAGCGGGGAAAGCACAGATACGCAGTATTTT.

With respect to this clonotype: The DNA is omitted, as the CDR3 cannot be located on it reliably, and the CDR3 follows TCRdb's listing. V and J are TRBV7-6 and TRBJ1-2; the table's D call, TRBD1, was not checked against the DNA. Germline V CDR1 and CDR2: SGHVS, FNYEAQ. The CDR3 is made up of 19 amino acids, end residues included. CDR3 in amino acids: CDMYRCASSPLLLGGRYTF.

Many counts were recorded for this clonotype. The chain joins TRBV24-1 to TRBJ2-3; D not certain. Germline loops: CDR1 KGHDR, CDR2 SFDVKD. Between the trimmed V and J ends, which lost 2 bases and 6 bases, there was a span of 14 bases. CDR3 length equals 15 residues. Written as DNA, the CDR3 is TGTGCCACCAGTGATTCTGGCCAAGGGTCCGATACGCAGTATTTT. Its protein is CATSDSGQGSDTQYF.

This clonotype is classed as medium-sized. The chain has TRBV9 and TRBJ2-7; 7 nucleotides align to TRBD1. V dropped 4 bases and J dropped 2; count of bases not matched to a gene: 9. This CDR3 comprises 15 residues. CDR1 and CDR2 from the germline V gene are SGDLS and YYNGEE. This CDR3 is CASSLRDSATYEQYF. The DNA of the CDR3 is TGTGCCAGCAGCCTCCGGGACAGCGCTACCTACGAGCAGTACTTC.

This clonotype was seen repeatedly, ten times or more. The chain joins TRBV5-1 to TRBJ1-2; possibly TRBD1 for D (5 bases). CDR3 length: 15 amino acids. Between the trimmed V and J ends, which lost 0 bases and 6 bases, there was a span of 15 bases. CDR1 SGHRS and CDR2 YFSETQ come from the germline V gene. The CDR3 DNA sequence: TGCGCCAGCAGCTTGGAAGCGACAGCCAATGATGGCTACACCTTC. Translated: CASSLEATANDGYTF.

By sample fraction, this clonotype is medium-sized. The chain is built from TRBV28 and TRBJ1-1, with D maybe TRBD1 (5 bases). Germline loops: CDR1 MDHEN, CDR2 SYDVKM. V was trimmed by 2 bases and J by 7 bases, leaving 5 bases between them. The CDR3 has 11 amino acids. This CDR3 reads CASSLRGEAFF. CDR3 in DNA: TGTGCCAGCAGTTTAAGGGGTGAAGCTTTCTTT.

This clonotype is labeled as medium-sized. The V gene is TRBV6-5, the J gene TRBJ2-5; TRBD1 agrees at 10 bases. Per the germline V gene, CDR1 is MNHEY and CDR2 is SVGAGI. This CDR3 is 13 amino acids long. V trimming: 6 bases; J trimming: 4 bases; junction bases outside the gene matches: 2. For the CDR3, the DNA is TGTGCCAGCAGAAGGGACAGGGGAGAGACCCAGTACTTC. It is translated as CASRRDRGETQYF.

The chain carries TRBV2 and TRBJ1-5; D not resolved. V was shortened by 4 bases and J by 4 bases, with 14 bases between the two germline ends. Germline CDR1 and CDR2: SNHLY and FYNNEI. This CDR3 comprises 15 residues. CDR3 region: CASSARTGVNQPQHF. For the CDR3, the DNA is TGTGCCAGCAGTGCTCGGACGGGAGTTAATCAGCCCCAGCATTTT.

This clonotype was seen at least ten times. The chain links TRBV6-2 or TRBV6-3 to TRBJ2-1, with TRBD1 matching over 9 bases. Germline lookup yields CDR1 MNHEY and CDR2 SVGEGT. J lost 1 base, V lost 6 bases, and 7 bases had no gene match. CDR3 size: 16 residues. CDR3 sequence: CASSNTGGSSYNEQFF. The CDR3 nucleotides read TGTGCCAGCAGCAATACAGGGGGCTCTTCCTACAATGAGCAGTTCTTC.

This clonotype was detected only a few times. The CDR3 DNA reads TGCGCCAGCAGCTCCCGACAGGGTCCATACGAGCAGTACTTC. The encoded protein is CASSSRQGPYEQYF. The rearrangement links TRBV4-3 to TRBJ2-7; TRBD1 agrees at 7 bases. With 5 bases clipped from V and 4 bases from J, the junction kept 8 bases outside the gene matches. CDR3 length: 14 residues. Germline-derived CDR1 and CDR2 are LGHNA and YSLEER.

The chain is built from TRBV7-9 and TRBJ1-2; tentative D call: TRBD1 (6 bases). In germline, CDR1 is SEHNR, CDR2 FQNEAQ (reference sequence). V lost 5 bases and J lost 8, with 12 bases in between. CDR3 length: 12 residues. DNA for the CDR3: TGTGCCAGCAGCATACAGGGTTTGGGCTACACCTTC. Translation gives CASSIQGLGYTF.

This clonotype was seen repeatedly, ten times or more. This sequence joins TRBV5-5 and TRBJ1-4; D is uncertain. V dropped 1 base and J dropped 8 bases, with 9 bases sitting between them. Germline-derived CDR1 and CDR2 are SGHKS and YYEKEE (reference sequence). There are 13 residues in the CDR3. The CDR3 DNA reads TGTGCCAGCAGCTTGCTTCCGGAGGAAAAACTGTTTTTT. This translates into CASSLLPEEKLFF.

This clonotype was recorded at least ten times. The chain is built from TRBV5-1 and TRBJ2-6; no clear D gene. CDR1 is SGHRS, CDR2 YFSETQ, per germline. CDR3 length: 12 amino acids. Trimming pared 3 bases from V and 2 bases from J, leaving 0 bases between. The CDR3: CASSSGANVLTF. In nucleotides, the CDR3 is TGCGCCAGCAGCTCTGGGGCCAACGTCCTGACTTTC.

By sample share, this clonotype is large. The CDR3 here is CASSFSGMGTGELFF. The CDR3 bases are TGTGCCAGCAGTTTCTCAGGGATGGGCACCGGGGAGCTGTTTTTT. The chain uses TRBV27 and TRBJ2-2; a possible D gene is TRBD1 (5 bases). Germline CDR1 and CDR2: MNHEY and SMNVEV (reference sequence). V lost 3 bases to trimming and J lost 4 bases, with 12 bases between them. CDR3 length: 15 residues.